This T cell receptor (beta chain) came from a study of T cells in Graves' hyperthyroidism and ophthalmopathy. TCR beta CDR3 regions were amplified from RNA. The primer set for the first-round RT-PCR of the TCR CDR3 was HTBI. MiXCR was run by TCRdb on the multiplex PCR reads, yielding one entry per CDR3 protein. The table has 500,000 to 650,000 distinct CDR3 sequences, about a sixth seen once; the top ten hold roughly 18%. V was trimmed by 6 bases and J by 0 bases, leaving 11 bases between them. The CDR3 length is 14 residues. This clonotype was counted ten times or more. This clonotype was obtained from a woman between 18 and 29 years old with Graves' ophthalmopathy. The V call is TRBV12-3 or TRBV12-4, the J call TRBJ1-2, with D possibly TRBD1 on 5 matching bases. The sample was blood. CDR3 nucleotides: TGTGCCAGCAGCCAGACAGCCGCTAACTATGGCTACACCTTC. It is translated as CASSQTAANYGYTF.